This T cell receptor (beta chain) emerged from a study of OX40 agonist ivuxolimab in advanced cancers. The wider study: The dose of intravenous ivuxolimab that patients received every 2 weeks ranged from 0.01 to 10 mg/kg. Three patients responded partially, comprising one with hepatocellular carcinoma and two with cutaneous melanoma.

Remarks on this clone: The target antigen is unknown.

V was shortened by 2 bases and J by 2 bases, with 12 bases between the two germline ends. This CDR3 comprises 16 residues. Germline-derived CDR1 and CDR2 are MDHEN and SYDVKM. Overall study results and limits: The study found that CD8+ T cells averaged more expanded clones than CD4+.

Method: immunoSEQ multiplex PCR; TCRdb's copy keeps in-frame clones and lacks some. The profile shows about 98,000 clones, about 85% of them singletons. This rearrangement joins TRBV28 to TRBJ2-2; tentatively, D is TRBD2 (5 bases). The receptor was derived from an adult with an advanced solid tumor such as melanoma, head and neck, liver or kidney cancer. The sample consisted of CD4+ or CD8+ T cells sorted from blood, taken in a trial of the OX40 agonist ivuxolimab. CDR3 protein: CASSLGSGPNTGELFF. The CDR3 DNA is TGTGCCAGCAGTTTAGGAAGCGGTCCAAACACCGGGGAGCTGTTTTTT. Full variable domain (outside the CDR3, taken from reference TRBV28 and TRBJ2-2): DVKVTQSSRYLVKRTGEKVFLECVQDMDHENMFWYRQDPGLGLRLIYFSYDVKMKEKGDIPEGYSVSREKKERFSLILESASTNQTSMYLCASSLGSGPNTGELFFGEGSRLTVL.